The present TCR beta chain was sequenced within a study of PD-L1 blockade in urothelial cancer. For the study at large: Patients started atezolizumab at some point between 2012 and 2014, 1,200 mg intravenously every 3 weeks. The number of prior chemotherapy regimens per patient was 0 to 3. After treatment start, blood was analyzed at 3 weeks (second dose) and at 6 weeks. About nine tenths of the roughly 29 patients were men with bladder-origin urothelial cancer.

Produced via immunoSEQ multiplex PCR; TCRdb's table is partial and in-frame only. The top ten clones hold 5.5% to 8% of a sample with tens of thousands of clones, about 90% of them seen once. From germline, CDR1 is SGHAT and CDR2 FQNNGV. The V gene lost 3 bases and the J gene lost 4 bases, with 9 bases spanning the gap. CDR3 size: 13 residues. Time point specified: peripheral blood 6 weeks after treatment start. Specimen: PBMCs, collected around atezolizumab (anti-PD-L1) treatment. The chain joins TRBV11-2 to TRBJ2-5; D not certain. The source is a man between 65 and 80 years old with urothelial cancer. The CDR3 sequence is CASSFLGRETQYF. The CDR3 coding sequence is TGTGCCAGCAGCTTCCTAGGTCGAGAGACCCAGTACTTC.